The sequence of this T cell receptor beta chain was determined in a study of PD-1 blockade in classical Hodgkin lymphoma. Study at large: The patients were dosed with nivolumab 3 mg/kg, infused intravenously every 2 weeks.

Sequencing was performed with immunoSEQ multiplex PCR; in TCRdb, only in-frame clones are kept and a portion is missing. The table includes 10,000 to 15,000 clones, about 80% detected once. Trimming removed 5 bases at V and 4 bases at J, with 16 bases between. CDR3 length: 15 residues. The germline V gene encodes CDR1 SGHTA and CDR2 FQGTGA. All patients experienced relapse after autologous stem cell transplantation, and brentuximab vedotin exposure was variable. General study points: What drove the repertoire differences, possibly disease activity or prior therapy, has not been defined.

As to this clone: No antigen is known for it.

The sequence derives from a human donor with classical Hodgkin lymphoma. The sequences come from peripheral blood mononuclear cells (PBMCs), collected at baseline. V gene TRBV7-3 combines with J gene TRBJ2-3, with D perhaps TRBD1 (6 bases). DNA for the CDR3: TGTGCCAGCAGCGCAAGAAGGGGGTGGGCAGATACGCAGTATTTT. Amino acid sequence: CASSARRGWADTQYF.